This T cell receptor (beta chain) stems from a study of spatial heterogeneity in lung cancer. Across the study: Matched bulk RNA-seq provided a T cell module score, and TCR transcript counts in tumor regions correlated strongly with it.

Time point here: sample taken at primary tumor resection. Extraction of whole RNA from tumor, nontumor lung or frozen PBMC preceded unsorted sequencing. General observations from the study: The numbers of ubiquitous and regional expanded TCRs correlated with ubiquitous and regional nonsynonymous mutations, respectively. The number of expanded tumor alpha and beta chains correlated with mutation number.

Germline loops: CDR1 MNHEY, CDR2 SVGAGI. The CDR3 contains 14 residues. This clonotype came up a few times. The antigen is undetermined. A much larger clone differs by one base, so this may be a read error. A distinct unique molecular identifier was carried by each TCR cDNA molecule. One entry per CDR3 protein, called by TCRdb with MiXCR from the 5' RACE reads. The sample carries 6,000 to 9,000 distinct CDR3 sequences, 3% to 4% recorded once. This receptor was identified in a male donor with early-stage non-small cell lung cancer. V usage is TRBV6-5 and J usage is TRBJ1-2, with 7 bases lining up with TRBD1. The material was lung tumor tissue, obtained at surgery. CDR3 sequence: CASSRRDSFAGYNF. CDR3 nucleotides: TGTGCCAGCAGTAGACGGGACAGCTTCGCTGGCTACAACTTC.